This record covers a single T cell receptor beta chain. Its antigen remains unknown. Germline CDR1 and CDR2: SGDLS and YYNGEE. V was clipped by 4 bases and J by 0 bases, with 5 bases between them. This CDR3 has 13 residues. The data were taken from a study of T-cell memory formation after mild COVID-19. Turning to the study itself: Across donors, TCR clusters were largely donor specific. Findings and caveats of the study: Contracting clones from day 15 to 85 had balanced CD4/CD8; later expanders favoured CD4+. Of the contracting clones, CD4+ ones lay mainly in CM and EM, and CD8+ ones in EMRA.

TCRdb called the 5' RACE reads again in MiXCR, with one record for every CDR3 protein. This sample has about 350,000 distinct CDR3 sequences, with around 13% found just once. The sample was PBMCs or a T cell subset sorted from them (not recorded which). This TCR derives from a man aged 18-30 years who had mild COVID-19 (a few samples of this study predate the infection). Cell type and time point are not known. V gene TRBV9 combines with J gene TRBJ1-3; D not certain. Written as DNA, the CDR3 is TGTGCCAGCAGCCTCAACTCTGGAAACACCATATATTTT. Amino acid sequence: CASSLNSGNTIYF.